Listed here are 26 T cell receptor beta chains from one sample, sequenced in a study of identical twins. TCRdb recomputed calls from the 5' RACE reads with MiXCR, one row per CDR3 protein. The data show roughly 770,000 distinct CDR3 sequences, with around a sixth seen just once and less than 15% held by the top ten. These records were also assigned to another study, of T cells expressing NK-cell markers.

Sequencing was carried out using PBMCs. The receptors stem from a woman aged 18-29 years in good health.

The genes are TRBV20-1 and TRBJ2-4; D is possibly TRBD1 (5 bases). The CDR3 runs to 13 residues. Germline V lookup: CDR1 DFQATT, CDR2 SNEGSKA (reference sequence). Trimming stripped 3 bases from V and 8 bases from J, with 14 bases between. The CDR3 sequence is CSARATEGDIQYF. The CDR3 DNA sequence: TGCAGTGCTAGGGCCACCGAAGGGGACATTCAGTACTTC.

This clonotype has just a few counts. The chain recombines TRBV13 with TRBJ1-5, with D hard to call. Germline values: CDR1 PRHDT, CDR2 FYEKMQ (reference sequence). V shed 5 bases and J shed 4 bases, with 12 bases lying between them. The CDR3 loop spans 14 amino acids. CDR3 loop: CASSAGLLNQPQHF. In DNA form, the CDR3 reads TGTGCCAGCAGCGCCGGACTGCTTAATCAGCCCCAGCATTTT. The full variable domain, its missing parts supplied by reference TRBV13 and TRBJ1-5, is AAGVIQSPRHLIKEKRETATLKCYPIPRHDTVYWYQQGPGQDPQFLISFYEKMQSDKGSIPDRFSAQQFSDYHSELNMSSLELGDSALYFCASSAGLLNQPQHFGDGTRLSIL.

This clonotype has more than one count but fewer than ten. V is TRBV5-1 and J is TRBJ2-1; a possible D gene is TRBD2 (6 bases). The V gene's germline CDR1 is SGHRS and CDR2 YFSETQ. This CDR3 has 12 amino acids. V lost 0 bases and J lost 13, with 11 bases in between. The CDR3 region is CASSLEGGAQFF. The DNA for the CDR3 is TGCGCCAGCAGCTTGGAGGGCGGGGCCCAGTTCTTC.

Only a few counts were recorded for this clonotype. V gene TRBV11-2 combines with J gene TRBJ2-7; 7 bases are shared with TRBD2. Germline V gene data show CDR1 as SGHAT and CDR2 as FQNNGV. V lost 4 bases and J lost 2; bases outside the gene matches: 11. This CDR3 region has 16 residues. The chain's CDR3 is CASSYSRGTNAYEQYF. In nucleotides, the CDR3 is TGTGCCAGCAGCTACTCCCGCGGGACTAATGCCTACGAGCAGTACTTC. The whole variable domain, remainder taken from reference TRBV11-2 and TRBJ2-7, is EAGVAQSPRYKIIEKRQSVAFWCNPISGHATLYWYQQILGQGPKLLIQFQNNGVVDDSQLPKDRFSAERLKGVDSTLKIQPAKLEDSAVYLCASSYSRGTNAYEQYFGPGTRLTVT.

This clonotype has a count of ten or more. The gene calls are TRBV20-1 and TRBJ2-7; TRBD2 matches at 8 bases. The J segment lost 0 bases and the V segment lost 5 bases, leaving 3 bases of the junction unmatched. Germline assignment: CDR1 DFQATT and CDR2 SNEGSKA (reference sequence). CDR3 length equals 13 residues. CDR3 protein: CSAPSGSSYEQYF. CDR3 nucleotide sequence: TGCAGTGCTCCTAGCGGGTCCTCCTACGAGCAGTACTTC.

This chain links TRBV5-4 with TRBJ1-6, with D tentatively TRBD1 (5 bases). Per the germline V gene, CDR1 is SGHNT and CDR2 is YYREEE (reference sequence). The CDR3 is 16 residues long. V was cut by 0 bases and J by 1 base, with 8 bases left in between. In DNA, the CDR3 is TGTGCCAGCAGCTTGGCGCGGGGGTCCTATAATTCACCCCTCCACTTT. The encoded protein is CASSLARGSYNSPLHF.

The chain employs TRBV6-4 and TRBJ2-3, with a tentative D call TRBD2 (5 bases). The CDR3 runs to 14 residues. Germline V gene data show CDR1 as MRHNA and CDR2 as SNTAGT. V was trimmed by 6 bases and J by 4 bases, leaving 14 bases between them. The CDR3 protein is CASRKVWGADTQYF. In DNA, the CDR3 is TGTGCCAGCAGGAAGGTCTGGGGAGCAGATACGCAGTATTTT.

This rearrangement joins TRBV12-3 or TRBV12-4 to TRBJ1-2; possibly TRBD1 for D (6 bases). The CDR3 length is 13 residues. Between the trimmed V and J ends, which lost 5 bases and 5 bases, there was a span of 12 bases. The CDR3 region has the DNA TGTGCCAGCAGTATCGGACAGATTTATGGCTACACCTTC. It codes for CASSIGQIYGYTF.

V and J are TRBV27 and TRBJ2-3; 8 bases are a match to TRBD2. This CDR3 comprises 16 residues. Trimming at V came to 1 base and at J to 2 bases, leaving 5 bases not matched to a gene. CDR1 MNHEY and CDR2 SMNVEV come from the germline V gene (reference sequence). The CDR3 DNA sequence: TGTGCCAGCAGTTTATTCGGGGGGGTCTACACAGATACGCAGTATTTT. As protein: CASSLFGGVYTDTQYF.

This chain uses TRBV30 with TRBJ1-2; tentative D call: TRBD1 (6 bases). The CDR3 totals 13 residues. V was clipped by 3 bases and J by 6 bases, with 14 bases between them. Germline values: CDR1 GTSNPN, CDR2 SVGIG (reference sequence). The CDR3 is CAWSARDTDGYTF. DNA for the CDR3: TGTGCCTGGAGCGCCCGGGACACCGATGGCTACACCTTC.

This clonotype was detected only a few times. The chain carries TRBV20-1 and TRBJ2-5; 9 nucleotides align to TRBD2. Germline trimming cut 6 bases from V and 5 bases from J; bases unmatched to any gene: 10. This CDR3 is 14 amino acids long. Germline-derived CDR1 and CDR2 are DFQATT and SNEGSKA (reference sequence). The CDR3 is CSAASGAVMETQYF. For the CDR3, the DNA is TGCAGTGCCGCTAGCGGGGCGGTCATGGAGACCCAGTACTTC.

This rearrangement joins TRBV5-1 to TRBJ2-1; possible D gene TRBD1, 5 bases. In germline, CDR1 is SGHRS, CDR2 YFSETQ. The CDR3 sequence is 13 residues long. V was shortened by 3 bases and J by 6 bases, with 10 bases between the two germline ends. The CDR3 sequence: CASSYPGPNEQFF. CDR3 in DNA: TGCGCCAGCAGCTACCCAGGGCCCAATGAGCAGTTCTTC.

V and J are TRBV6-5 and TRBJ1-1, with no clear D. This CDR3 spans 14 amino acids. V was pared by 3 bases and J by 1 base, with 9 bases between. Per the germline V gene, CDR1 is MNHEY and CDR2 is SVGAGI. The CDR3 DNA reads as TGTGCCAGCAGTTATACACCGAAGAACACTGAAGCTTTCTTT. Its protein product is CASSYTPKNTEAFF.

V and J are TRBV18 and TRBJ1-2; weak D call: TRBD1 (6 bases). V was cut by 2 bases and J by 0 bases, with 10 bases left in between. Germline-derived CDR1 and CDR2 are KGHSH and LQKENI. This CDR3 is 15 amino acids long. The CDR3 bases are TGTGCCAGCTCACCAGACAGGCTCGCTAACTATGGCTACACCTTC. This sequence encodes CASSPDRLANYGYTF.

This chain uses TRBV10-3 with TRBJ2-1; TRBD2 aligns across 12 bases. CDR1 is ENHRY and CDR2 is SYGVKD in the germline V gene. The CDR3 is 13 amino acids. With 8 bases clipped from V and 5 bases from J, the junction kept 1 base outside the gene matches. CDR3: CAIRLAGDNEQFF. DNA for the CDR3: TGTGCCATCCGACTAGCGGGGGACAATGAGCAGTTCTTC.

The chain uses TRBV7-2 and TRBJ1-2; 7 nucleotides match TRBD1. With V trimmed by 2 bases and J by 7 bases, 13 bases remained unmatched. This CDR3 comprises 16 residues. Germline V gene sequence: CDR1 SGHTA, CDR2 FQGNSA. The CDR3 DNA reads TGTGCCAGCAGCTTACAAAAGGGCAGACAGGGCGGTGGCTACACCTTC. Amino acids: CASSLQKGRQGGGYTF.

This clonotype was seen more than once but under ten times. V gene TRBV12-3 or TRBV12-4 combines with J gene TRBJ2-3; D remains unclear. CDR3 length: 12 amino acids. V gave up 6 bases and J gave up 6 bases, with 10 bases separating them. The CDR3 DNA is TGTGCCAGCAGCCGCATCGGCGATACGCAGTATTTT. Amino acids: CASSRIGDTQYF.

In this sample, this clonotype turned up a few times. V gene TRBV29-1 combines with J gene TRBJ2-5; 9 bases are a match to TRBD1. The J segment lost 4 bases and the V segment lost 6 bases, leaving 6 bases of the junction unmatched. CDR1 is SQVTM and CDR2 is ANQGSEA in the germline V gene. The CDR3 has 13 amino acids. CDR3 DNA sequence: TGCAGCGTGGGCCCGGGACAGGGAGAGACCCAGTACTTC. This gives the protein CSVGPGQGETQYF.

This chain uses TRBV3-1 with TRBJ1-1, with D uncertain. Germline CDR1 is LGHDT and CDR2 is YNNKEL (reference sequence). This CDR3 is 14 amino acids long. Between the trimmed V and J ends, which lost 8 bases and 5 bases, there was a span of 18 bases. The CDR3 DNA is TGTGCCAGCCGCCCGTCCTCGCGGTGGACTGAAGCTTTCTTT. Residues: CASRPSSRWTEAFF.

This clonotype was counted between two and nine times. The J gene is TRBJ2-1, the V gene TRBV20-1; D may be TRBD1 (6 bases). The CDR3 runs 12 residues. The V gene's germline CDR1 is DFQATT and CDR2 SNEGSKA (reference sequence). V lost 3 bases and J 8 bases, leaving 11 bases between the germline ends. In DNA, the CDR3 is TGCAGTGCTAGGTACAGGGAATATGAGCAGTTCTTC. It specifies CSARYREYEQFF.

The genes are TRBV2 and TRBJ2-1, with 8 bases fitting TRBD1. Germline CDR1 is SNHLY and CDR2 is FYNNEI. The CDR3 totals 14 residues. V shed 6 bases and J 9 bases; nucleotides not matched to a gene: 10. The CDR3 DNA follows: TGTGCCAGCAGGGTGGACAGGGACCTGTCTGAGCAGTTCTTC. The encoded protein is CASRVDRDLSEQFF. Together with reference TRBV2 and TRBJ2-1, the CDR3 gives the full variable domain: EPEVTQTPSHQVTQMGQEVILRCVPISNHLYFYWYRQILGQKVEFLVSFYNNEISEKSEIFDDQFSVERPDGSNFTLKIRSTKLEDSAMYFCASRVDRDLSEQFFGPGTRLTVL.

DNA for the CDR3: TGTGCCAGCAGCTTAGAACTCGACAGCTATGGCTACACCTTC. Translating it yields CASSLELDSYGYTF. This rearrangement joins TRBV7-9 to TRBJ1-2, with D possibly being TRBD1 (5 bases). V gave up 1 base and J gave up 4 bases, with 10 bases separating them. Germline CDR1 is SEHNR and CDR2 is FQNEAQ (reference sequence). CDR3 length equals 14 residues. The full variable domain, completed using reference TRBV7-9 and TRBJ1-2, is DTGVSQNPRHKITKRGQNVTFRCDPISEHNRLYWYRQTLGQGPEFLTYFQNEAQLEKSRLLSDRFSAERPKGSFSTLEIQRTEQGDSAMYLCASSLELDSYGYTFGSGTRLTVV.

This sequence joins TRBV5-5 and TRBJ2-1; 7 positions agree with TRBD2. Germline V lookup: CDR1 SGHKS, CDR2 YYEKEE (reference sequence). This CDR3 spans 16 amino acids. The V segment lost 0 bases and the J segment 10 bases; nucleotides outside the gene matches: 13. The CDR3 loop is CASSLVTGLPRSEQFF. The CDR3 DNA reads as TGTGCCAGCAGCTTGGTAACGGGACTACCCCGTTCAGAGCAGTTCTTC.

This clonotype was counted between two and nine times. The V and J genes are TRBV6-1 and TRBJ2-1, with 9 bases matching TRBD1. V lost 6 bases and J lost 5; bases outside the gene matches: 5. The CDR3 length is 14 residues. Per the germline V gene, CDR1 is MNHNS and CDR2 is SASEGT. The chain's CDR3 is CASSGTGIDNEQFF. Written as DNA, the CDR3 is TGTGCCAGCAGCGGGACAGGGATAGACAATGAGCAGTTCTTC.

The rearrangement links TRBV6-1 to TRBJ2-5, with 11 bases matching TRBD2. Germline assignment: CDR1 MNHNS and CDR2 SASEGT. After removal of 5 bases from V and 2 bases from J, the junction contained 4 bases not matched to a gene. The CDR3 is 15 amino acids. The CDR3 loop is CASSPIAGGQETQYF. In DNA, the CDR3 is TGTGCCAGCAGTCCTATAGCGGGGGGGCAAGAGACCCAGTACTTC.

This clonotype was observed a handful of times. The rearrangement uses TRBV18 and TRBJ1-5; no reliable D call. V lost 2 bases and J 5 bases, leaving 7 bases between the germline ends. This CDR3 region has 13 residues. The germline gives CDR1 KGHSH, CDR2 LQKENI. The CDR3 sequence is CASSPGSDQPQHF. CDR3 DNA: TGTGCCAGCTCACCAGGTTCGGATCAGCCCCAGCATTTT.